This T cell receptor (beta chain) was found in a study of T-cell memory formation after mild COVID-19. Study in general: Largely donor-specific TCR clusters were found.

Study observations and caveats: Clones that shrank (day 15 to 85) were balanced CD4/CD8, whereas later expanders leaned CD4+.

TCRdb reanalysed the 5' RACE reads using MiXCR and keeps one entry per CDR3 protein. The sample shows more than 400,000 distinct CDR3 sequences, 15% to 20% of them seen only once. With regard to this clonotype: The antigen is undetermined.

Trimming removed 5 bases from V and 7 bases from J; junction bases left unmatched: 8. Germline CDR1 SGHTA, CDR2 FQGNSA. This CDR3 is built from 15 residues. The chain employs TRBV7-2 and TRBJ2-1; TRBD2 agrees at 10 bases. Sequencing was performed on PBMCs or a T cell subset sorted from them (not recorded which). This TCR came from an adult woman who had mild COVID-19 (a few samples of this study predate the infection). Cell type and time point are not known. This CDR3 is CASSASAGGGNEQFF. CDR3 DNA sequence: TGTGCCAGCAGCGCCTCAGCGGGAGGGGGAAATGAGCAGTTCTTC. Filled out from reference TRBV7-2 and TRBJ2-1, the complete variable domain reads GAGVSQSPSNKVTEKGKDVELRCDPISGHTALYWYRQSLGQGLEFLIYFQGNSAPDKSGLPSDRFSAERTGGSVSTLTIQRTQQEDSAVYLCASSASAGGGNEQFFGPGTRLTVL.